A single sample gave rise to the 8 T cell receptor beta chains below, sequenced in a study of shared clonotypes between healthy human individuals. Selected positively for CCR7 and CD45RO-negative, naive CD8 cells excluded terminally differentiated effector memory CD45RA+ cells. Assay: immunoSEQ multiplex PCR; the TCRdb copy retains only in-frame clones and omits some. The profile covers approximately 2,000,000 clones, with around 93% appearing a single time and over 1.5% taken by the ten largest. The sequencing sample was made of naive CD8+ T cells from PBMCs. The receptors stem from a man aged 18 to 30 in good health. Some clones in this sample may be carry-over from other donors' samples.

This sequence joins TRBV27 and TRBJ2-5; tentative D call: TRBD2 (6 bases). V was clipped by 2 bases and J by 9 bases, with 10 bases between them. The CDR3 totals 12 residues. Per germline, CDR1 MNHEY and CDR2 SMNVEV (reference sequence). CDR3 residues: CASSLLGGAQYF. DNA for the CDR3: TGTGCCAGCAGTTTACTTGGCGGGGCCCAGTACTTC.

V and J are TRBV7-3 and TRBJ2-1; 12 bases agree with TRBD2. CDR3 length: 16 amino acids. V shed 5 bases, J shed 4 bases, and the junction held 6 bases outside the gene matches. The germline CDR1 and CDR2 sequences are SGHTA and FQGTGA. The CDR3 DNA follows: TGTGCCAGCAGCCGGATGGGACTAGCGGGTTACAATGAGCAGTTCTTC. Translated, it gives CASSRMGLAGYNEQFF.

This rearrangement joins TRBV5-1 to TRBJ1-1; D gene ambiguous. The CDR3 covers 16 residues. CDR1 is SGHRS, CDR2 YFSETQ, per germline. V lost 0 bases, J lost 5 bases, and 17 bases lay in between. The CDR3 region is CASSLGRKVQATEAFF. The CDR3 nucleotides read TGCGCCAGCAGCTTGGGGCGGAAGGTACAAGCGACTGAAGCTTTCTTT.

A note on this clone: The same CDR3 also results from other DNA sequences found in this sample. This chain joins TRBV7-9 and TRBJ1-5, with D hard to call. The length of the CDR3 is 12 residues. The V end lost 5 bases, the J end lost 4 bases, and 6 bases lay between the germline ends. Germline V CDR1 and CDR2: SEHNR, FQNEAQ (reference sequence). CDR3 protein: CASSLGNQPQHF. The CDR3 DNA follows: TGTGCCAGCAGCCTGGGGAATCAGCCCCAGCATTTT.

The V call is TRBV15, the J call TRBJ2-7, with TRBD2 matching over 12 bases. The length of the CDR3 is 14 residues. Germline CDR1 and CDR2: LNHNV and YYDKDF (reference sequence). The V and J ends lost 4 bases and 7 bases, in that order; junction bases with no gene match: 5. CDR3 DNA: TGTGCCACCAGCAACGGACTAGCGGGAAGGGAGCAGTACTTC. Encoded protein: CATSNGLAGREQYF. Together with reference TRBV15 and TRBJ2-7, the CDR3 gives the full variable domain: DAMVIQNPRYQVTQFGKPVTLSCSQTLNHNVMYWYQQKSSQAPKLLFHYYDKDFNNEADTPDNFQSRRPNTSFCFLDIRSPGLGDTAMYLCATSNGLAGREQYFGPGTRLTVT.

The genes are TRBV28 and TRBJ2-3; TRBD2 agrees at 9 bases. Germline values: CDR1 MDHEN, CDR2 SYDVKM. This CDR3 region has 18 residues. With V trimmed by 7 bases and J by 6 bases, 20 bases remained unmatched. Written as DNA, the CDR3 is TGTGCCAGCACCAACGTGCTGGGGCTAGCGGGACCCACGGATACGCAGTATTTT. Amino acids: CASTNVLGLAGPTDTQYF.

The rearrangement uses TRBV5-1 and TRBJ1-1; 7 bases match TRBD1. Trimming cost V 4 bases and J 0 bases; bases outside gene matches: 6. CDR3 length: 15 amino acids. Germline V gene lookup returns CDR1 SGHRS and CDR2 YFSETQ. For the CDR3, the DNA is TGCGCCAGCAGCCACCCGGGGACAGTGAACACTGAAGCTTTCTTT. Protein: CASSHPGTVNTEAFF.

This chain connects TRBV10-3 to TRBJ2-7; the D is unclear. V was pared by 0 bases and J by 3 bases, with 6 bases between. Germline V lookup: CDR1 ENHRY, CDR2 SYGVKD. The CDR3 covers 13 residues. The CDR3 DNA sequence: TGTGCCATCAGTGAGTCGAATTACTACGAGCAGTACTTC. Amino acid sequence: CAISESNYYEQYF.